This T cell receptor beta chain was recorded in a study of brain T cells in children with intractable seizures. Produced via immunoSEQ multiplex PCR; TCRdb's table is partial and in-frame only. The sample has under 150,000 clones, approximately 94% seen once. Only cases whose brain tissue showed the highest T cell transcript signatures were sequenced. Before surgery, patients took at least one anti-epileptic drug. Points from the study as a whole: Pre-surgery blood may have been undersampled, hiding some clones. Viral specificity was inferred only from CDR3 similarity; HCMV serostatus was unknown.

The CDR3 length is 15 residues. The V gene end was trimmed by 6 bases and the J gene end by 3 bases; junction bases not matched to a gene: 10. From germline, CDR1 is SGHVS and CDR2 FNYEAQ. Only a few counts were recorded for this clone. The antigen remains undetermined. The chain links TRBV7-6 to TRBJ2-7; 8 nucleotides match TRBD1. This receptor was taken from a boy younger than two with hemimegalencephaly and intractable seizures. The sequences come from peripheral blood, collected at surgery. The CDR3 coding sequence is TGTGCCAGCAGTCCTTTCACCACAGGGGGCTACGAGCAGTACTTC. This encodes CASSPFTTGGYEQYF. Supplemented by reference TRBV7-6 and TRBJ2-7, the full variable domain reads GAGVSQSPRYKVTKRGQDVALRCDPISGHVSLYWYRQALGQGPEFLTYFNYEAQQDKSGLPNDRFSAERPEGSISTLTIQRTEQRDSAMYRCASSPFTTGGYEQYFGPGTRLTVT.